The rows below give T cell receptor beta chains drawn from one sample of a study of blood T cell repertoires in COVID-19. TCRdb keeps only in-frame clones here, not all; method: immunoSEQ multiplex PCR. The table includes about 250,000 clones, 82% detected once. The sample consisted of peripheral blood. The receptors come from a woman aged 65 to 85 with acute or convalescent COVID-19. Each CDR3 is given with its conserved first and last residue. Each record gives: CDR3 DNA, CDR3 protein, V gene, D gene, J gene, clone size. A D gene is named only where the DNA matches it firmly. The size of a clone is reported for some rows only, either as once, few or many, or as a class for expanded clones.

TGCGCCAGCAGCTTGAAGGGACAGGGTGGATCACCCCTCCACTTT | CASSLKGQGGSPLHF | TRBV5-1 | TRBD1 | TRBJ1-6 | many
TGCGCCAGCAGGGTAGGACAGGGTAAATATGGCTACACCTTC | CASRVGQGKYGYTF | TRBV5-1 | TRBD1 | TRBJ1-2 | once
TGTGCCAGCAGTTACTCGTACGGGTACTATGGCTACACCTTC | CASSYSYGYYGYTF | TRBV6-2/TRBV6-3 | NA | TRBJ1-2 | NA
TGTGCCAGCAGCAGACTAGCGGTGTACAATGAGCAGTTCTTC | CASSRLAVYNEQFF | TRBV27 | TRBD2 | TRBJ2-1 | NA
TGTGCCAGCAGTTACGCCGCAGGGCTATTTAATGAAAAACTGTTTTTT | CASSYAAGLFNEKLFF | TRBV6-2/TRBV6-3 | NA | TRBJ1-4 | NA
TGTGCCAGCTCACTATATACGACAGGCTCGGGGTCACCCCTCCACTTT | CASSLYTTGSGSPLHF | TRBV18 | NA | TRBJ1-6 | NA
TGTGCCACCAGTGCCCCGACAGGGCCCGATCAGCCCCAGCATTTT | CATSAPTGPDQPQHF | TRBV24-1 | TRBD1 | TRBJ1-5 | NA
TGTGCCAGCAGTGAACCGACCCGGCGGTACAATGAGCAGTTCTTC | CASSEPTRRYNEQFF | TRBV2 | NA | TRBJ2-1 | NA
TGTGCCAGCAGCCAATCCACAGTGGACACTGAAGCTTTCTTT | CASSQSTVDTEAFF | TRBV16 | NA | TRBJ1-1 | NA
TGTGCCAGCAGCCCCCAAGGAGGGGATGAAAAACTGTTTTTT | CASSPQGGDEKLFF | TRBV5-4 | NA | TRBJ1-4 | NA
TGTGCCAGCAGGTTCGACTCTGAAGCTTTCTTT | CASRFDSEAFF | TRBV7-9 | NA | TRBJ1-1 | NA
TGTGCCACCAGTGAGTTAGCGGGAGAGGGGACAAGCTCCTACAATGAGCAGTTCTTC | CATSELAGEGTSSYNEQFF | TRBV24-1 | TRBD2 | TRBJ2-1 | NA
TGTGCCAGCAGCCAGTCTAAGACAGGCCTTCAGCCCCAGCATTTT | CASSQSKTGLQPQHF | TRBV3-1/TRBV3-2 | NA | TRBJ1-5 | many
TGTGCCAGCAGCCCCGCGGCAAGCAATCCAATGAACACTGAAGCTTTCTTT | CASSPAASNPMNTEAFF | TRBV4-2 | NA | TRBJ1-1 | NA
TGTGCCAGCATGGAGGTTACAGGGTTGGATGGCTACACCTTC | CASMEVTGLDGYTF | TRBV2 | NA | TRBJ1-2 | NA
TGTGCCAGCAGTTACTCAGGGGGCGGCGGCTACACCTTC | CASSYSGGGGYTF | TRBV6-5 | TRBD1 | TRBJ1-2 | few
TGTGCCTGGAGTGAGACGGGGGTCGGGAGTGGCTACACCTTC | CAWSETGVGSGYTF | TRBV30 | NA | TRBJ1-2 | few
TGTGCCACCACCCCGGGGGGGGCGGCAGATACGCAGTATTTT | CATTPGGAADTQYF | TRBV15 | TRBD2 | TRBJ2-3 | NA
TGTGCCAGCAGCCAAGCCAGCGGGGGGGTGTACGAGCAGTACTTC | CASSQASGGVYEQYF | TRBV3-1/TRBV3-2 | TRBD2 | TRBJ2-7 | NA
TGTGCCAGTAGTAGACAGAGCTACAATGAGCAGTTCTTC | CASSRQSYNEQFF | TRBV19 | NA | TRBJ2-1 | NA
TGTGCCAGCAGCTTACAAACTCCGGGACAGGGATACTATGGCTACACCTTC | CASSLQTPGQGYYGYTF | TRBV7-9 | TRBD1 | TRBJ1-2 | NA
TGCGCCAGCAGCTTGGGTTCCACGGGAGGAGGCTCACCCCTCCACTTT | CASSLGSTGGGSPLHF | TRBV5-1 | NA | TRBJ1-6 | NA
TGTGCCAGCAGACCGACTCCGGGACAGGGCCATGATACGCAGTATTTT | CASRPTPGQGHDTQYF | TRBV28 | TRBD1 | TRBJ2-3 | NA
TGTGCCAGCAGGCTCCTCCGGGACAGCCCCGAGGCCCAGCATTTT | CASRLLRDSPEAQHF | TRBV6-6 | TRBD1 | TRBJ1-5 | NA
TGTGCCATCAGTGTAGGACAGGGGGCGTCTGAAGCTTTCTTT | CAISVGQGASEAFF | TRBV10-3 | TRBD1 | TRBJ1-1 | NA
TGTGCCAGCAGACAGTCTGGGGCCAACGTCCTGACTTTC | CASRQSGANVLTF | TRBV2 | NA | TRBJ2-6 | NA
TGTGCCAGCAGCGGGGGGGTTTGGAACACCGGGGAGCTGTTTTTT | CASSGGVWNTGELFF | TRBV5-4 | TRBD2 | TRBJ2-2 | NA
TGTGCCAGCAGGGCCCTCGACTTCACAGATACGCAGTATTTT | CASRALDFTDTQYF | TRBV2 | NA | TRBJ2-3 | NA
TGTGCCAGCAGCTTAGAGGTCCCTCACAGCTCGAACACCGGGGAGCTGTTTTTT | CASSLEVPHSSNTGELFF | TRBV7-6 | NA | TRBJ2-2 | NA
TGTGCCAGCAGCTTAAGCAGGGGGGCTCAGCCCCAGCATTTT | CASSLSRGAQPQHF | TRBV11-2 | TRBD1 | TRBJ1-5 | NA
TGTGCCAGCAGCTTGGCCGGCAGGGCGTTTCAGCCCCAGCATTTT | CASSLAGRAFQPQHF | TRBV5-8 | NA | TRBJ1-5 | NA
TGTGCCAGCAGTTATACAGGATCCCTATTGGACACTGAAGCTTTCTTT | CASSYTGSLLDTEAFF | TRBV6-2/TRBV6-3 | NA | TRBJ1-1 | once
TGTGCCAGCAGTCCATCGATCGGGACAGGGGGAATGGTGTTTTTT | CASSPSIGTGGMVFF | TRBV27 | TRBD1 | TRBJ1-4 | NA
TGCGCCAGCAGCCCGGGACAGGGGGTGAGTGGCTACACCTTC | CASSPGQGVSGYTF | TRBV4-1 | TRBD1 | TRBJ1-2 | NA
TGTGCCAGCAGCGTTAGCGGGGGGGCGTCCTACAATGAGCAGTTCTTC | CASSVSGGASYNEQFF | TRBV9 | TRBD2 | TRBJ2-1 | few
TGCGCCAGCAGCCAAGACCGGCTAGCGGGGGTGAAGCCCTACGAGCAGTACTTC | CASSQDRLAGVKPYEQYF | TRBV4-1 | TRBD2 | TRBJ2-7 | NA
TGTGCCAGCAGTTACTACAGGGTGGCCCCTAATGAGCAGTTCTTC | CASSYYRVAPNEQFF | TRBV6-2/TRBV6-3 | NA | TRBJ2-1 | NA
TGTGCCAGCAGTTACTCGGGGAGGGATGAAAAACTGTTTTTT | CASSYSGRDEKLFF | TRBV6-5 | NA | TRBJ1-4 | once
TGCGCCAGCAGTCGACAGGGGGCGCTTGGCACTGAAGCTTTCTTT | CASSRQGALGTEAFF | TRBV4-3 | TRBD1 | TRBJ1-1 | NA
TGTGCCAGCAGTTTAGACTTGCCAACTCAGCCCCAGCATTTT | CASSLDLPTQPQHF | TRBV2 | NA | TRBJ1-5 | NA
TGTGCCAGCAGTTTCCAACTTTCGAACACTGAAGCTTTCTTT | CASSFQLSNTEAFF | TRBV28 | NA | TRBJ1-1 | NA
TGTGCCAGCAGCTTAGGGTCTTCAGCGCGGATAAGCAATCAGCCCCAGCATTTT | CASSLGSSARISNQPQHF | TRBV7-8 | NA | TRBJ1-5 | NA
TGTGCCAGCAGGACGGACATCTCCTCACCCCTCCACTTT | CASRTDISSPLHF | TRBV3-1/TRBV3-2 | NA | TRBJ1-6 | NA
TGTGCCACCAGCAGAGATACCACTAGCGGGGGGGACACCGGGGAGCTGTTTTTT | CATSRDTTSGGDTGELFF | TRBV15 | TRBD2 | TRBJ2-2 | NA
TGCGCCAGCAGCACCGGACATCGGGACATCTACGGCTACACCTTC | CASSTGHRDIYGYTF | TRBV5-1 | NA | TRBJ1-2 | NA
TGTGCCAGCAGACCTGGACAGGGTTACTATGGCTACACCTTC | CASRPGQGYYGYTF | TRBV6-6 | TRBD1 | TRBJ1-2 | NA
TGTGCCAGCAGCTCCAGGGGTAACAACAATCAGCCCCAGCATTTT | CASSSRGNNNQPQHF | TRBV5-8 | NA | TRBJ1-5 | NA
TGTGCCAGCAATAGCGGGGGGGCGACAGATACGCAGTATTTT | CASNSGGATDTQYF | TRBV9 | TRBD2 | TRBJ2-3 | NA
TGTGCCAGCAGTTACGACGGGAACTATGGCTACACCTTC | CASSYDGNYGYTF | TRBV6-2/TRBV6-3 | NA | TRBJ1-2 | once
TGTGCCAGCAGCTTAGGCGGGACAGGCAGCTCCTATAATTCACCCCTCCACTTT | CASSLGGTGSSYNSPLHF | TRBV7-2 | TRBD1 | TRBJ1-6 | NA
TGTGCCAGCACATATAATCAGGGAATCGACTATGGCTACACCTTC | CASTYNQGIDYGYTF | TRBV4-2 | NA | TRBJ1-2 | NA
TGCGCCAGCAGTGCTTCCGAGGGTTTTACTGAAGCTTTCTTT | CASSASEGFTEAFF | TRBV10-2 | NA | TRBJ1-1 | few
TGTGCCAGCGGCTGGAACACCGGGGAGCTGTTTTTT | CASGWNTGELFF | TRBV27 | NA | TRBJ2-2 | NA
TGTGCCATCAGTCCGACTAGCGGGGGTTACAATGAGCAGTTCTTC | CAISPTSGGYNEQFF | TRBV10-3 | TRBD2 | TRBJ2-1 | few